Only one count was recorded for the clone carrying this T cell receptor beta chain. Its antigen remains unknown. V shed 6 bases and J shed 0 bases, with 15 bases lying between them. CDR1 and CDR2 from the germline V gene are DFQATT and SNEGSKA (reference sequence). The CDR3 is made up of 15 amino acids. TCR beta libraries were prepared from cDNA with unique molecular identifiers. TCRdb fed the PCR reads into MiXCR, producing one record per CDR3 protein. The data contain hundreds of thousands of distinct CDR3 sequences, 25% to 30% of them singletons. The data belong to a study of post-analysis software for immune sequencing data. Study outcomes and limitations: TRBV segments more frequent in patients than in controls numbered five and included TRBV5-6, TRBV5-1 and TRBV20-1.

This chain joins TRBV20-1 and TRBJ1-5, with a weak D call TRBD1 (6 bases). Sequences were obtained from blood. This sequence was found in a girl aged 5-17 years with multiple sclerosis. CDR3 sequence (DNA): TGCAGTGCCGGGGGGGGCCGGTATAGCAATCAGCCCCAGCATTTT. This encodes CSAGGGRYSNQPQHF.